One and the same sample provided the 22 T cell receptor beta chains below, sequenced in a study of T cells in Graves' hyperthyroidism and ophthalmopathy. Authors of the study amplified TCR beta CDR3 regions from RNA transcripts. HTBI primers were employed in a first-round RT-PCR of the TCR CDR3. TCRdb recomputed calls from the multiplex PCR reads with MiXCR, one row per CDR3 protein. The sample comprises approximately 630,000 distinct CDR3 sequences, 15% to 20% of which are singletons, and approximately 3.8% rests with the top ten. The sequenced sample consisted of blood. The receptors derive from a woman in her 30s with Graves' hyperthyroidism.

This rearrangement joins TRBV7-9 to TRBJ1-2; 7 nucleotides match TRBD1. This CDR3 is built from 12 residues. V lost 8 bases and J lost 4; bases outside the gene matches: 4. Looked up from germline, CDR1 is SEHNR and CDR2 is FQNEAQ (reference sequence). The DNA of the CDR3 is TGTGCCAGCGGACGGACAGGCTATGGCTACACCTTC. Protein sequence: CASGRTGYGYTF.

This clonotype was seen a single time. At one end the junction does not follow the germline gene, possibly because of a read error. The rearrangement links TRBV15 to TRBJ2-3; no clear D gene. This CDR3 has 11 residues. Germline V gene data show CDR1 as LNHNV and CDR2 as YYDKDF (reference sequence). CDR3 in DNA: TGTGCCATCAGCACGAGGGATACGCAGTATTTT. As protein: CAISTRDTQYF.

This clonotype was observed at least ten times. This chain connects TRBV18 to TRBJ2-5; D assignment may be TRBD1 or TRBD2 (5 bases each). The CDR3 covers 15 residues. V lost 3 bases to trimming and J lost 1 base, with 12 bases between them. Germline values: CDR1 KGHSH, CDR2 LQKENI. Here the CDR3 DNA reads TGTGCCAGCTCACCCGCCGGGACCCGCCAAGAGACCCAGTACTTC. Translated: CASSPAGTRQETQYF. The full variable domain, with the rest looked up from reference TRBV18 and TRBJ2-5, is NAGVMQNPRHLVRRRGQEARLRCSPMKGHSHVYWYRQLPEEGLKFMVYLQKENIIDESGMPKERFSAEFPKEGPSILRIQQVVRGDSAAYFCASSPAGTRQETQYFGPGTRLLVL.

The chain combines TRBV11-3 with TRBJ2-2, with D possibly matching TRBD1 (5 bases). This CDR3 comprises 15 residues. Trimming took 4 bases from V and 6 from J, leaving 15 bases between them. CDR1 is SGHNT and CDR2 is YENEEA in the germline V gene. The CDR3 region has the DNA TGTGCCAGCAGCTCCCCTTGGACATCGGCCGGGGAGCTGTTTTTT. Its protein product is CASSSPWTSAGELFF.

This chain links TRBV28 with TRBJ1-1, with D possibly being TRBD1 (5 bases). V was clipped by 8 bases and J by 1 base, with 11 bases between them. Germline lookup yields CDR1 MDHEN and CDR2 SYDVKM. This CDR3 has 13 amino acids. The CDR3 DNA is TGTGCCAGCGTTAGACAGCCGAACACTGAAGCTTTCTTT. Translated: CASVRQPNTEAFF.

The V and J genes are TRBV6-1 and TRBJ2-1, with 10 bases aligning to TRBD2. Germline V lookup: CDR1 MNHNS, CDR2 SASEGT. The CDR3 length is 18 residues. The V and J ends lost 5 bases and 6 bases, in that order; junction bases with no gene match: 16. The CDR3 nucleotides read TGTGCCAGCAGTAAGGGACTAGCGATTCCTAAAGGAGTCAATGAGCAGTTCTTC. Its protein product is CASSKGLAIPKGVNEQFF.

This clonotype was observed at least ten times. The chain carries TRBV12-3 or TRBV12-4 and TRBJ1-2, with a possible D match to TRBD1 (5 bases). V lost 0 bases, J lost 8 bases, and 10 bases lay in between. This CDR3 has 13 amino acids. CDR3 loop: CASSLAGTRGYTF. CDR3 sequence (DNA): TGTGCCAGCAGTTTAGCTGGGACTCGCGGCTACACCTTC.

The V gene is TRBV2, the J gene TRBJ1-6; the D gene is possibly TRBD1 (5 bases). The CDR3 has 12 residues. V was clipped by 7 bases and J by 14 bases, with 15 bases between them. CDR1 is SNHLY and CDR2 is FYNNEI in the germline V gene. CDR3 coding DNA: TGTGCCAGCACGGGGCCCGAGGGAGCCCTCCACTTT. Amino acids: CASTGPEGALHF.

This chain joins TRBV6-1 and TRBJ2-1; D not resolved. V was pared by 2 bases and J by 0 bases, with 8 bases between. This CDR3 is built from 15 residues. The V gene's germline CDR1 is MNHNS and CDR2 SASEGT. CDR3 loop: CASSEWASSYNEQFF. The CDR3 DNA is TGTGCCAGCAGTGAATGGGCGAGCTCCTACAATGAGCAGTTCTTC.

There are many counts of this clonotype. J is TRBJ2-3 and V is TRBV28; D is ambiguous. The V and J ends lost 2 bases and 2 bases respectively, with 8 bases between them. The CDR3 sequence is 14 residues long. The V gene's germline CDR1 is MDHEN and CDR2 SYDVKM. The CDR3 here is CASSLGPITDTQYF. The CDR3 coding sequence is TGTGCCAGCAGTTTAGGGCCAATCACAGATACGCAGTATTTT. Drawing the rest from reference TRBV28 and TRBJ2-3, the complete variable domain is DVKVTQSSRYLVKRTGEKVFLECVQDMDHENMFWYRQDPGLGLRLIYFSYDVKMKEKGDIPEGYSVSREKKERFSLILESASTNQTSMYLCASSLGPITDTQYFGPGTRLTVL.

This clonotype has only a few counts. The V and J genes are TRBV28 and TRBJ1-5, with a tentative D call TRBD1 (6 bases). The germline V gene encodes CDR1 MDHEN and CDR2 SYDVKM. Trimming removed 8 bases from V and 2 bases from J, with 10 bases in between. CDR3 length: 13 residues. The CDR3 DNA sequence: TGTGCCAGCCTTGGGGGGCGCAATCAGCCCCAGCATTTT. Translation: CASLGGRNQPQHF.

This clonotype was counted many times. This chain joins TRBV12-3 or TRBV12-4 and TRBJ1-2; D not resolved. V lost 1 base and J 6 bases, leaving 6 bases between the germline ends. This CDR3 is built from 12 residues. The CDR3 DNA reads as TGTGCCAGCAGTTTAGATAGGAATGGCTACACCTTC. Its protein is CASSLDRNGYTF.

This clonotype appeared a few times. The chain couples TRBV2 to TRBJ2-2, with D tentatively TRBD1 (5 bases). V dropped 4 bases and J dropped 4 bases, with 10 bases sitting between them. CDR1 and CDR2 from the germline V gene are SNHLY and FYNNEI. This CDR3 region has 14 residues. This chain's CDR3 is CASSVQVFTGELFF. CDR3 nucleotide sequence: TGTGCCAGCAGTGTACAGGTGTTCACCGGGGAGCTGTTTTTT.

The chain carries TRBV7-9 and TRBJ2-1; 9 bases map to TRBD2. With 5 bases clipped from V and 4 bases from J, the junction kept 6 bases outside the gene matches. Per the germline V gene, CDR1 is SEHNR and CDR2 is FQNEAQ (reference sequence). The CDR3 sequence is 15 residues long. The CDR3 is CASSMGLAAYNEQFF. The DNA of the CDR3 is TGTGCCAGCAGCATGGGACTAGCCGCATACAATGAGCAGTTCTTC.

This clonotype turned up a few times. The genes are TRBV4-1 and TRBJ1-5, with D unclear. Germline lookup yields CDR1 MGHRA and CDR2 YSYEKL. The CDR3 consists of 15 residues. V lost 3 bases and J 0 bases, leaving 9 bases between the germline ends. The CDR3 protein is CASSQENYSNQPQHF. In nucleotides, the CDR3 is TGCGCCAGCAGCCAGGAGAATTATAGCAATCAGCCCCAGCATTTT.

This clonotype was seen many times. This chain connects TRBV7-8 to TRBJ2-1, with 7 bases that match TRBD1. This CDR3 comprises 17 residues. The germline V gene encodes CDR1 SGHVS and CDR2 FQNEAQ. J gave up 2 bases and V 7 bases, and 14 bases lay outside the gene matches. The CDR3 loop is CASTQGVRVRAYNEQFF. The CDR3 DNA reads TGTGCCAGCACCCAGGGGGTAAGGGTTAGGGCCTACAATGAGCAGTTCTTC.

CDR3 DNA: TGTGCCAGCAGTTACATAGGGACTAGCGGGGCCACAGATACGCAGTATTTT. This encodes CASSYIGTSGATDTQYF. This rearrangement joins TRBV6-6 to TRBJ2-3, with 13 bases that match TRBD2. The ends lost 2 bases at V and 2 bases at J; junction bases unmatched: 4. CDR3 length: 17 residues. Germline V gene lookup returns CDR1 MNHNY and CDR2 SVGAGI (reference sequence).

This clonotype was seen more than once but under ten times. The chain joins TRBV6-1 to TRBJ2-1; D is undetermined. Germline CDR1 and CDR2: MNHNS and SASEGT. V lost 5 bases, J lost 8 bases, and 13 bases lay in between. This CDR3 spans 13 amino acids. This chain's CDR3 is CASSNPRFHEQFF. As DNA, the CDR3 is TGTGCCAGCAGTAACCCTAGATTCCATGAGCAGTTCTTC.

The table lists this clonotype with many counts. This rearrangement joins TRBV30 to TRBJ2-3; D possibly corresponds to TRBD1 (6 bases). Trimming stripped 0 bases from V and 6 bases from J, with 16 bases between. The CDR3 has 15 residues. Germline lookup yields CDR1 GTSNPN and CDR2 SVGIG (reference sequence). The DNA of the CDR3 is TGTGCCTGGAGTGTAGGTGGGGGCCGTTTGGATACGCAGTATTTT. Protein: CAWSVGGGRLDTQYF.

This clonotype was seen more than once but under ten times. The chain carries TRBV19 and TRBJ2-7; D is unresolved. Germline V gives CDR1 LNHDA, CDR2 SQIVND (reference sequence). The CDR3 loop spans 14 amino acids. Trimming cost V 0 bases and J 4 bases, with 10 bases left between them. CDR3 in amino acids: CASSIEGKPYEQYF. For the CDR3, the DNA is TGTGCCAGTAGTATAGAGGGAAAACCGTACGAGCAGTACTTC.

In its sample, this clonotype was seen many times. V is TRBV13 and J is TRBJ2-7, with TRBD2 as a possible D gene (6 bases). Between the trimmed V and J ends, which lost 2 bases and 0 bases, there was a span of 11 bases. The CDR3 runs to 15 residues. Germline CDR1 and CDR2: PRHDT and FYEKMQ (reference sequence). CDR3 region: CASSLNRDFSYEQYF. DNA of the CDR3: TGTGCCAGCAGCTTAAATCGGGACTTCTCCTACGAGCAGTACTTC.

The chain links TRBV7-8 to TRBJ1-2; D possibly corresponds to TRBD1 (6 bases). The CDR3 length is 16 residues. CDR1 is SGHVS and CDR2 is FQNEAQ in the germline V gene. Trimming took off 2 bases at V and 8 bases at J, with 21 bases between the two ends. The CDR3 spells CASSLLPAAGVGGYTF. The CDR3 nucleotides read TGTGCCAGCAGCTTACTGCCTGCGGCAGGGGTAGGAGGCTACACCTTC.